Listed below are T cell receptor beta chains from one sample, sequenced in a study of cytomegalovirus exposure and HLA in healthy donors. Produced via immunoSEQ multiplex PCR; TCRdb's table is partial and in-frame only. The repertoire holds 140,000 or so clones, with 61% as singletons. Sequenced sample: PBMCs. All receptors come from a male donor in good health and CMV-seronegative. CDR3s include the opening cysteine and the closing phenylalanine or tryptophan. The D gene is left open where the match is weak. Only part of the rows carry a size: once, few, many, or a class if the clone is expanded.

clone_size | j_call | d_call | v_call | cdr3_length | cdr3_nt | cdr3_aa
- | TRBJ2-7 | TRBD2 | TRBV6-5 | 16 | TGTGCCAGCAGTTACTATAGCGGGGGGGGCGGCGACGAGCAGTACTTC | CASSYYSGGGGDEQYF
- | TRBJ1-3 | - | TRBV30 | 13 | TGTGCCTGGAGTAACAGGCCCGGAAACACCATATATTTT | CAWSNRPGNTIYF
- | TRBJ2-7 | - | TRBV5-1 | 13 | TGCGCCAGCAGCGTCCTAGATACCTACGAGCAGTACTTC | CASSVLDTYEQYF
- | TRBJ2-3 | TRBD2 | TRBV28 | 17 | TGTGCCAGCAGTTTCGGGCTAGCGGGGGGTAGCACAGATACGCAGTATTTT | CASSFGLAGGSTDTQYF
few | TRBJ2-7 | - | TRBV25-1 | 13 | TGTGCCAGCAGTGAATGGGGCCTATACGAGCAGTACTTC | CASSEWGLYEQYF
- | TRBJ2-7 | - | TRBV19 | 15 | TGTGCCAGTAGTATATCGGGACTCTCAGCCTACGAGCAGTACTTC | CASSISGLSAYEQYF
- | TRBJ1-4 | - | TRBV6-1 | 14 | TGTGCCAGCAGTGAAGGGCAGGGAAATGAAAAACTGTTTTTT | CASSEGQGNEKLFF
once | TRBJ1-1 | TRBD1 | TRBV6-4 | 14 | TGTGCCAGCAGGGATTGGGACAGGGGCACTGAAGCTTTCTTT | CASRDWDRGTEAFF
- | TRBJ2-2 | TRBD1 | TRBV5-4 | 15 | TGTGCCAGCAGCCCCGGCAGGGGGAGCACCGGGGAGCTGTTTTTT | CASSPGRGSTGELFF
- | TRBJ2-7 | - | TRBV5-1 | 12 | TGCGCCAGCAGCGCCGGGGACTACGAGCAGTACTTC | CASSAGDYEQYF
- | TRBJ1-1 | TRBD1 | TRBV6-6 | 12 | TGTGCCAGCAGTTACAGGGGGCCTGAAGCTTTCTTT | CASSYRGPEAFF
few | TRBJ2-1 | - | TRBV30 | 15 | TGTGCCTGGAGCCCACCCGGGTGGTCCTACAATGAGCAGTTCTTC | CAWSPPGWSYNEQFF
- | TRBJ2-2 | - | TRBV6-5 | 15 | TGTGCCAGCAGTTGGGGACTTGGGAACACCGGGGAGCTGTTTTTT | CASSWGLGNTGELFF
- | TRBJ2-7 | - | TRBV15 | 14 | TGTGCCACCAGAGACTTGACAGGAATCTACGAGCAGTACTTC | CATRDLTGIYEQYF
- | TRBJ2-5 | TRBD1 | TRBV30 | 12 | TGTGCCTGGGGACAGGGCCGAGAGACCCAGTACTTC | CAWGQGRETQYF
- | TRBJ1-4 | - | TRBV4-1 | 16 | TGCGCCAGCAGCCCAACCAGGTCCTCAACTAATGAAAAACTGTTTTTT | CASSPTRSSTNEKLFF
- | TRBJ1-6 | - | TRBV7-6 | 15 | TGTGCCAGCAGCTCCCGTGGAGGTTTTAATTCACCCCTCCACTTT | CASSSRGGFNSPLHF
- | TRBJ2-3 | - | TRBV29-1 | 14 | TGCAGCGTTGACCTAAGGGGTTCTACAGATACGCAGTATTTT | CSVDLRGSTDTQYF
- | TRBJ2-2 | TRBD2 | TRBV5-5 | 17 | TGTGCCAGCAGCTTGACGGGGGGGCAGGCCTACACCGGGGAGCTGTTTTTT | CASSLTGGQAYTGELFF
- | TRBJ1-6 | TRBD1 | TRBV11-1 | 15 | TGTGCCAGCAGAGATACTCGACAGGGTAATTCACCCCTCCACTTT | CASRDTRQGNSPLHF